This T cell receptor (beta chain) stems from a study of blood T cell repertoires in COVID-19. The CDR3 spans 16 residues. Trimming pared 0 bases from V and 5 bases from J, leaving 13 bases between. Germline CDR1 SGHAT, CDR2 FQNNGV. In the authors' workflow: From reference gene primer amplification, estimates of nucleated cell counts were derived. Sequencing was performed with immunoSEQ multiplex PCR; in TCRdb, only in-frame clones are kept and a portion is missing. V and J calls and clone size follow that table, whereas D and trimming were derived from the DNA. Of roughly 260,000 clones in the sample, approximately 90% are singletons; the top ten hold under 4.5%.

This TCR derives from a man aged 60-69 years who had recovered from COVID-19. The chain combines TRBV11-2 with TRBJ1-4; D perhaps matches TRBD1 (5 bases). Sequencing input: peripheral blood. Here the CDR3 reads CASSLEEGRGNEKLFF. In DNA form, the CDR3 reads TGTGCCAGCAGCTTAGAGGAGGGACGAGGGAATGAAAAACTGTTTTTT.